One sample yielded the 9 T cell receptor beta chains listed below, sequenced in a study of OX40 agonist ivuxolimab in advanced cancers. Sequenced by immunoSEQ multiplex PCR; TCRdb stores in-frame clones only, minus some. The table has roughly 46,000 clones, about 79% seen once; the top ten hold around 2%. This material consisted of CD4+ or CD8+ T cells sorted from blood, taken in a trial of the OX40 agonist ivuxolimab. Source of these receptors: an adult with an advanced solid tumor such as melanoma, head and neck, liver or kidney cancer.

The gene calls are TRBV30 and TRBJ2-1; either TRBD1 or TRBD2 may fit D (6 bases each). There are 15 residues in the CDR3. The V end lost 0 bases, the J end lost 9 bases, and 18 bases lay between the germline ends. Looked up from germline, CDR1 is GTSNPN and CDR2 is SVGIG (reference sequence). The CDR3 coding sequence is TGTGCCTGGAGTGTACCGGGGAGAGGGGGGCCTGAGCAGTTCTTC. As protein: CAWSVPGRGGPEQFF.

In DNA form, the CDR3 reads TGTGCCAGCAGCTTGGCTTCAAGGGGTGATGGGGGCTACACCTTC. Protein: CASSLASRGDGGYTF. The chain uses TRBV5-4 and TRBJ1-2; tentative D call: TRBD1 (5 bases). The V and J ends lost 0 bases and 8 bases respectively, with 17 bases between them. The V gene's germline CDR1 is SGHNT and CDR2 YYREEE (reference sequence). The CDR3 contains 15 residues.

This clone was seen once. V gene TRBV6-1 combines with J gene TRBJ2-7; 7 nucleotides agree with TRBD1. The J segment lost 1 base and the V segment lost 8 bases, leaving 11 bases of the junction unmatched. CDR3 length equals 15 residues. Germline CDR1 and CDR2: MNHNS and SASEGT. CDR3 sequence: CASRRGLTGSYEQYF. As DNA, the CDR3 is TGTGCCAGCCGTCGGGGATTGACAGGGTCCTACGAGCAGTACTTC.

CDR3 bases: TGTGCCAGCAGCACGGACAGCTATGGCTACACCTTC. This gives the protein CASSTDSYGYTF. The chain couples TRBV7-9 to TRBJ1-2; maybe TRBD1 (6 bases). Germline V CDR1 and CDR2: SEHNR, FQNEAQ (reference sequence). The CDR3 consists of 12 residues. Trimming stripped 5 bases from V and 4 bases from J, with 8 bases between.

The chain is built from TRBV4-2 and TRBJ2-2; 10 nucleotides align to TRBD2. The CDR3 has 16 amino acids. Germline trimming cut 0 bases from V and 8 bases from J; bases unmatched to any gene: 6. Looked up from germline, CDR1 is LGHNA and CDR2 is YNFKEQ. The CDR3 loop reads CASSQDLSGRAGELFF. CDR3 nucleotide sequence: TGTGCCAGCAGCCAAGATTTGAGCGGGAGGGCGGGGGAGCTGTTTTTT.

This clone showed up just once. The chain links TRBV12-5 to TRBJ1-1; 7 nucleotides line up with TRBD1. This CDR3 region has 16 residues. CDR1 and CDR2 from the germline V gene are LGHNT and FRNRAP. The J segment lost 6 bases and the V segment lost 6 bases, leaving 16 bases of the junction unmatched. CDR3: CASGPKQFPGTAEAFF. CDR3 DNA sequence: TGTGCTAGTGGCCCGAAACAATTCCCCGGGACAGCTGAAGCTTTCTTT.

Here the CDR3 reads CAWSVQGASGYTF. The CDR3 DNA follows: TGTGCCTGGAGTGTCCAGGGGGCGTCTGGCTACACCTTC. V is TRBV30 and J is TRBJ1-2, with TRBD1 matching 8 bases. V shed 0 bases, J shed 7 bases, and the junction held 4 bases outside the gene matches. Germline CDR1 GTSNPN, CDR2 SVGIG (reference sequence). CDR3 length: 13 residues.

This clone was seen once. The rearrangement links TRBV9 to TRBJ1-1; D not resolved. V was clipped by 2 bases and J by 2 bases, with 10 bases between them. Germline values: CDR1 SGDLS, CDR2 YYNGEE. This CDR3 contains 14 residues. The chain's CDR3 is CASSVQDSNTEAFF. The CDR3 DNA sequence: TGTGCCAGCAGCGTCCAGGATTCAAACACTGAAGCTTTCTTT.

Points on this clone: The CDR3 does not end in the conserved phenylalanine or tryptophan, so this is likely a read error. This rearrangement joins TRBV28 to TRBJ1-5, with a possible D match to TRBD1 (6 bases). Germline CDR1 and CDR2: MDHEN and SYDVKM. This CDR3 is 14 amino acids long. V was pared by 5 bases and J by 4 bases, with 12 bases between. CDR3 DNA sequence: TGTGCCAGCAGTGAATCCGGGACAAATCAGCCCCAGCATCTT. This gives the protein CASSESGTNQPQHL.